This TCR beta chain was profiled in a study of neurological immune-mediated disorders. Study findings and constraints: Multiple sclerosis patients had less TCR clonal expansion than even healthy controls, unlike HTLV-1-associated myelopathy. CDR3 amino acid sequences found in expanded clones were never shared across subjects, suggesting private repertoires in all groups.

This clonotype has a count of ten or more. Its antigen is as yet unknown. The team produced cDNA through 5'RACE using 10-nucleotide random UMIs. In TCRdb, the 5' RACE reads were re-called with MiXCR into one record per CDR3 protein. The repertoire consists of fewer than 35,000 distinct CDR3 sequences, with around an eighth occurring once and the leading ten covering approximately 2.2%. Stated time point: longitudinal time-point 2. 2 million unsorted PBMCs were stored in RNAlater at -80 °C before RNA extraction. Germline V CDR1 and CDR2: SGHRS, YFSETQ. V was trimmed by 5 bases and J by 3 bases, leaving 27 bases between them. CDR3 length: 20 amino acids.

V and J are TRBV5-1 and TRBJ1-6, with TRBD1 as a possible D gene (5 bases). This receptor was identified in a woman aged 35 to 49 in good health. Sample: PBMCs. This chain's CDR3 is CASSNPGLRTLYNYNSPLHF. For the CDR3, the DNA is TGCGCCAGCAGTAACCCGGGACTCCGGACCCTTTACAACTATAATTCACCCCTCCACTTT.